These 28 T cell receptor beta chains were sequenced from one sample in a study of OX40 agonist ivuxolimab in advanced cancers. TCRdb's table, derived via immunoSEQ multiplex PCR, lists solely in-frame clones and lacks some. The table includes over 15,000 clones, around 70% detected once. The sequences come from CD4+ or CD8+ T cells sorted from blood, collected in a trial of the OX40 agonist ivuxolimab. These receptors all come from an adult with an advanced solid tumor such as melanoma, head and neck, liver or kidney cancer.

The CDR3 reads CASSQLSHVAKNIQYF. CDR3 in DNA: TGCGCCAGCAGCCAATTAAGTCACGTAGCCAAAAACATTCAGTACTTC. The gene calls are TRBV4-1 and TRBJ2-4, with D uncertain. This CDR3 region has 16 residues. Looked up from germline, CDR1 is MGHRA and CDR2 is YSYEKL. V shed 2 bases and J shed 0 bases, with 11 bases lying between them.

This chain joins TRBV7-9 and TRBJ1-1, with 7 bases that match TRBD1. The germline gives CDR1 SEHNR, CDR2 FQNEAQ (reference sequence). V lost 4 bases, J lost 1 base, and 6 bases stayed unmatched. The CDR3 contains 15 residues. The CDR3: CASSSFYRGNTEAFF. In nucleotides, the CDR3 is TGTGCCAGCAGCTCATTTTACAGGGGGAACACTGAAGCTTTCTTT.

CDR3 sequence: CASSPQEADTQYF. For the CDR3, the DNA is TGTGCCAGCAGCCCCCAAGAGGCAGATACGCAGTATTTT. This chain connects TRBV9 to TRBJ2-3; no definite D call. The CDR3 loop spans 13 amino acids. The V gene lost 4 bases and the J gene lost 4 bases, with 10 bases spanning the gap. Germline V lookup: CDR1 SGDLS, CDR2 YYNGEE.

This clone was recorded a few times. V and J are TRBV19 and TRBJ1-5; D not resolved. With 6 bases removed from V and 0 bases from J, the gap between germline ends came to 9 bases. The CDR3 extends over 14 amino acids. Germline-derived CDR1 and CDR2 are LNHDA and SQIVND (reference sequence). The CDR3 nucleotides read TGTGCCAGTAGGGTGGACCCTAGCAATCAGCCCCAGCATTTT. Its translation is CASRVDPSNQPQHF.

This clone came up a few times. The chain combines TRBV7-2 with TRBJ1-1, with D unresolved. Germline loops: CDR1 SGHTA, CDR2 FQGNSA. This CDR3 is built from 16 residues. The ends were cut back, 1 base at V and 0 bases at J, with 12 bases in the middle. The CDR3 sequence: CASSLDGVGMNTEAFF. CDR3 nucleotide sequence: TGTGCCAGCAGCTTAGATGGGGTTGGGATGAACACTGAAGCTTTCTTT. The whole variable domain, filled in from reference TRBV7-2 and TRBJ1-1, reads GAGVSQSPSNKVTEKGKDVELRCDPISGHTALYWYRQSLGQGLEFLIYFQGNSAPDKSGLPSDRFSAERTGGSVSTLTIQRTQQEDSAVYLCASSLDGVGMNTEAFFGQGTRLTVV.

The chain combines TRBV4-3 with TRBJ1-2; 9 nucleotides line up with TRBD1. V trimming: 2 bases; J trimming: 4 bases; junction bases outside the gene matches: 2. The germline V gene encodes CDR1 LGHNA and CDR2 YSLEER. This CDR3 has 14 residues. In DNA, the CDR3 is TGCGCCAGCAGCCAAACAGGGGGCGCCTATGGCTACACCTTC. It is translated as CASSQTGGAYGYTF.

The count of this clone is one. The V gene is TRBV19, the J gene TRBJ2-7; D remains ambiguous. V was clipped by 3 bases and J by 3 bases, with 9 bases between them. The CDR3 is 13 amino acids. Germline V gene lookup returns CDR1 LNHDA and CDR2 SQIVND (reference sequence). The CDR3 sequence is CASSMVWGYEQYF. The CDR3 DNA reads as TGTGCCAGTAGTATGGTTTGGGGCTACGAGCAGTACTTC.

The chain combines TRBV4-2 with TRBJ1-6, with 7 bases lining up with TRBD1. After removal of 5 bases from V and 9 bases from J, the junction contained 13 bases not matched to a gene. The CDR3 spans 16 residues. Germline lookup yields CDR1 LGHNA and CDR2 YNFKEQ. The CDR3 DNA sequence: TGTGCCAGCAGCTCGTCTTTGACAGGGCGAAGTTCACCCCTCCACTTT. Translated, it gives CASSSSLTGRSSPLHF.

This sequence joins TRBV6-5 and TRBJ2-7; the match to TRBD1 covers 10 bases. The germline V gene encodes CDR1 MNHEY and CDR2 SVGAGI. V shed 6 bases, J shed 11 bases, and the junction held 13 bases outside the gene matches. This CDR3 region has 14 residues. CDR3 sequence reads: CASRRPGTGEDEYF. In DNA form, the CDR3 reads TGTGCCAGCAGACGACCCGGGACAGGGGAGGACGAGTACTTC.

This clone was counted once. The chain employs TRBV27 and TRBJ2-7; D gene ambiguous. This CDR3 is built from 13 residues. The V end lost 2 bases, the J end lost 3 bases, and 8 bases lay between the germline ends. The germline CDR1 and CDR2 sequences are MNHEY and SMNVEV (reference sequence). The CDR3 DNA reads as TGTGCCAGCAGTTTAGGTCCCCTCTACGAGCAGTACTTC. Its protein is CASSLGPLYEQYF.

The CDR3 loop is CASGGTSGITDTQYF. CDR3 sequence (DNA): TGTGCCAGCGGGGGAACTAGCGGGATCACAGATACGCAGTATTTT. The chain employs TRBV9 and TRBJ2-3; 10 nucleotides agree with TRBD2. Trimming at V came to 7 bases and at J to 2 bases, leaving 7 bases not matched to a gene. The CDR3 contains 15 residues. Germline V gene sequence: CDR1 SGDLS, CDR2 YYNGEE.

This clone was counted a few times. This chain joins TRBV10-3 and TRBJ2-5; no clear D. The CDR3 extends over 16 amino acids. Trimming removed 0 bases at V and 4 bases at J, with 15 bases between. The germline V gene encodes CDR1 ENHRY and CDR2 SYGVKD. This chain's CDR3 is CAISESDPIERETQYF. CDR3 nucleotide sequence: TGTGCCATCAGTGAGTCGGATCCAATAGAAAGAGAGACCCAGTACTTC.

This clone has more than one count but fewer than ten. J is TRBJ1-1 and V is TRBV7-9; the D gene is possibly TRBD1 (6 bases). CDR3 length: 15 residues. V was shortened by 4 bases and J by 7 bases, with 19 bases between the two germline ends. CDR1 and CDR2 (germline): SEHNR, FQNEAQ (reference sequence). The CDR3 is CASSSWDKGWDEAFF. As DNA, the CDR3 is TGTGCCAGCAGCTCCTGGGACAAGGGATGGGATGAAGCTTTCTTT.

This sequence joins TRBV30 and TRBJ2-5; D not certain. This CDR3 comprises 13 residues. V lost 0 bases to trimming and J lost 5 bases, with 10 bases between them. Germline V CDR1 and CDR2: GTSNPN, SVGIG (reference sequence). CDR3 in DNA: TGTGCCTGGAGTGTATCCAGCCTGGAGACCCAGTACTTC. It yields the protein CAWSVSSLETQYF.

The J gene is TRBJ2-7, the V gene TRBV5-4; D possibly corresponds to TRBD2 (6 bases). The CDR3 loop spans 12 amino acids. In germline, CDR1 is SGHNT, CDR2 YYREEE (reference sequence). Trimming shortened V by 2 bases and J by 4 bases, and 7 bases separated the two germline ends. The CDR3: CASSLGTYEQYF. The CDR3 bases are TGTGCCAGCAGCTTAGGGACTTACGAGCAGTACTTC.

V gene TRBV7-6 combines with J gene TRBJ1-4; D is ambiguous. V lost 5 bases and J lost 7, with 11 bases in between. The CDR3 is 13 amino acids. Per germline, CDR1 SGHVS and CDR2 FNYEAQ. The CDR3 loop reads CASSNAGSEKLFF. The CDR3 coding sequence is TGTGCCAGCAGCAATGCCGGGAGTGAAAAACTGTTTTTT.

CDR3 region: CASGQGNRETQYF. For the CDR3, the DNA is TGTGCCAGCGGACAGGGAAATAGAGAGACCCAGTACTTC. The genes are TRBV28 and TRBJ2-5; 8 positions agree with TRBD1. The CDR3 has 13 residues. The germline CDR1 and CDR2 sequences are MDHEN and SYDVKM. V lost 8 bases, J lost 4 bases, and 6 bases stayed unmatched.

This chain connects TRBV6-6 to TRBJ2-2; 7 positions agree with TRBD2. The ends lost 6 bases at V and 0 bases at J; junction bases unmatched: 7. Germline CDR1 reads MNHNY; CDR2 reads SVGAGI (reference sequence). This CDR3 spans 16 amino acids. The CDR3 sequence: CASRNTLATNTGELFF. The CDR3 nucleotides read TGTGCCAGCAGGAACACACTAGCGACGAACACCGGGGAGCTGTTTTTT.

The chain recombines TRBV27 with TRBJ2-7; 13 bases fit TRBD2. The CDR3 has 14 amino acids. The J segment lost 6 bases and the V segment lost 6 bases, leaving 5 bases of the junction unmatched. Per the germline V gene, CDR1 is MNHEY and CDR2 is SMNVEV (reference sequence). CDR3 sequence: CASRPGLAGLEQYF. CDR3 DNA: TGTGCCAGCAGACCGGGACTAGCGGGACTCGAGCAGTACTTC.

The chain couples TRBV4-2 to TRBJ2-5; D might be TRBD2 (5 bases). This CDR3 is built from 13 residues. Deletions cut 3 bases from V and 4 bases from J, with 9 bases between. The germline V gene encodes CDR1 LGHNA and CDR2 YNFKEQ. This CDR3 reads CASSQGEGETQYF. The CDR3 nucleotides read TGTGCCAGCAGCCAGGGAGAGGGAGAGACCCAGTACTTC.

The chain combines TRBV5-5 with TRBJ2-7; a possible D gene is TRBD2 (6 bases). The CDR3 length is 14 residues. Germline V gives CDR1 SGHKS, CDR2 YYEKEE (reference sequence). Between the trimmed V and J ends, which lost 2 bases and 4 bases, there was a span of 13 bases. The CDR3 protein is CASSFRTNQYEQYF. The DNA of the CDR3 is TGTGCCAGCAGCTTCCGGACTAATCAATACGAGCAGTACTTC. Full variable domain (missing parts from reference TRBV5-5 and TRBJ2-7): DAGVTQSPTHLIKTRGQQVTLRCSPISGHKSVSWYQQVLGQGPQFIFQYYEKEERGRGNFPDRFSARQFPNYSSELNVNALLLGDSALYLCASSFRTNQYEQYFGPGTRLTVT.

This chain uses TRBV28 with TRBJ2-2, with no clear D. The germline gives CDR1 MDHEN, CDR2 SYDVKM. V was clipped by 5 bases and J by 0 bases, with 7 bases between them. The CDR3 has 14 residues. The CDR3 DNA is TGTGCCAGCAGTCACCGGACGAACACCGGGGAGCTGTTTTTT. This codes for CASSHRTNTGELFF.

This rearrangement joins TRBV7-8 to TRBJ2-3, with 9 bases matching TRBD2. The CDR3 spans 15 residues. Germline values: CDR1 SGHVS, CDR2 FQNEAQ. After removal of 4 bases from V and 1 base from J, the junction contained 3 bases not matched to a gene. CDR3 amino acids: CASSSIAGGTDTQYF. In DNA, the CDR3 is TGTGCCAGCAGCTCTATAGCGGGGGGCACAGATACGCAGTATTTT.

This clone was seen more than once but under ten times. This CDR3 reads CASTLTGYAEAFF. DNA of the CDR3: TGTGCCAGCACCCTGACAGGGTACGCTGAAGCTTTCTTT. The chain employs TRBV28 and TRBJ1-1, with 7 bases lining up with TRBD1. V was pared by 7 bases and J by 6 bases, with 8 bases of the junction left unmatched. Germline CDR1 reads MDHEN; CDR2 reads SYDVKM. The CDR3 runs 13 residues. The complete variable domain, with remaining parts taken from reference TRBV28 and TRBJ1-1, reads DVKVTQSSRYLVKRTGEKVFLECVQDMDHENMFWYRQDPGLGLRLIYFSYDVKMKEKGDIPEGYSVSREKKERFSLILESASTNQTSMYLCASTLTGYAEAFFGQGTRLTVV.

The chain employs TRBV7-9 and TRBJ2-1; the D call may be TRBD1 or TRBD2 (5 bases each). There are 15 residues in the CDR3. Germline CDR1 reads SEHNR; CDR2 reads FQNEAQ (reference sequence). V was clipped by 4 bases and J by 5 bases, with 15 bases between them. DNA of the CDR3: TGTGCCAGCAGCTCCCCAGGGCCGAGGGACAATGAGCAGTTCTTC. Its protein product is CASSSPGPRDNEQFF.

The rearrangement uses TRBV2 and TRBJ1-2, with D possibly TRBD1 on 6 matching bases. The CDR3 has 15 amino acids. The ends were cut back, 6 bases at V and 4 bases at J, with 18 bases in the middle. Germline assignment: CDR1 SNHLY and CDR2 FYNNEI. CDR3 loop: CASRASGAASYGYTF. The CDR3 nucleotides are TGTGCCAGCAGGGCTTCAGGGGCCGCCAGCTATGGCTACACCTTC.

V gene TRBV6-9 combines with J gene TRBJ2-2, with D possibly called TRBD1 or TRBD2 (5 bases each). Trimming cost V 2 bases and J 6 bases, with 10 bases left between them. The CDR3 covers 14 residues. The germline V gene has CDR1 MNHGY and CDR2 SVAAGI. CDR3: CASSYIGGAGELFF. CDR3 in DNA: TGTGCCAGCAGTTATATTGGGGGAGCCGGGGAGCTGTTTTTT.

The chain employs TRBV18 and TRBJ2-2, with D unresolved. V was cut by 5 bases and J by 8 bases, with 6 bases left in between. The CDR3 is 11 residues long. Per the germline V gene, CDR1 is KGHSH and CDR2 is LQKENI. The CDR3 reads CASSNGGELFF. The CDR3 bases are TGTGCCAGCTCAAATGGTGGGGAGCTGTTTTTT.